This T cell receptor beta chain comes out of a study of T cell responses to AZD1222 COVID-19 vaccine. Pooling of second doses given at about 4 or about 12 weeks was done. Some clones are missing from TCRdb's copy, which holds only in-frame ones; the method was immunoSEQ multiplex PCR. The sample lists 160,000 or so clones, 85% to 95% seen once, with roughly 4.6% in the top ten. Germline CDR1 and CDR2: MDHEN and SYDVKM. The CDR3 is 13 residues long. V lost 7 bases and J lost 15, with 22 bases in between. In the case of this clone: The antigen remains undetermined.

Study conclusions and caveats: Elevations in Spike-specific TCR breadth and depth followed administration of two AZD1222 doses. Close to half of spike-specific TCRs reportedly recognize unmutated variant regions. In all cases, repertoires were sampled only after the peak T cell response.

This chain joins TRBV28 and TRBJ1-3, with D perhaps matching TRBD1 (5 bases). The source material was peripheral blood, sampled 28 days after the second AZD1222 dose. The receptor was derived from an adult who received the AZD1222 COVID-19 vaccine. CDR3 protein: CASTTTSQDLEYF. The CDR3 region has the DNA TGTGCCAGCACTACAACGTCACAGGACCTGGAATATTTT.